This T cell receptor beta chain derives from a study of T cell changes during pregnancy in multiple sclerosis. Some clones are missing from TCRdb's copy, which holds only in-frame ones; the method was immunoSEQ multiplex PCR. This sample has approximately 65,000 clones; around 97% occur once, and the top ten carry roughly 2.5%. Germline values: CDR1 LNHDA, CDR2 SQIVND (reference sequence). CDR3 length: 12 amino acids. Trimming took 9 bases from V and 0 from J, leaving 6 bases between them. Sequenced material: CD8+ T cells from peripheral blood mononuclear cells, taken after pregnancy. The J gene is TRBJ1-5, the V gene TRBV19; possibly TRBD1 for D (6 bases). The sequence was obtained from a female donor with multiple sclerosis, enrolled in a pregnancy study. CDR3 DNA: TGTGCCAGCAGGGGTAGCAATCAGCCCCAGCATTTT. Its protein is CASRGSNQPQHF.